The 21 T cell receptor beta chains below all came from one sample that was sequenced in a study of OX40 agonist ivuxolimab in advanced cancers. TCRdb's copy holds only in-frame clones and misses some; the assay was immunoSEQ multiplex PCR. The sample consists of about 73,000 clones, approximately 79% of them appearing once. The material was CD4+ or CD8+ T cells sorted from blood, obtained in a trial of the OX40 agonist ivuxolimab. These receptors all stem from an adult with an advanced solid tumor such as melanoma, head and neck, liver or kidney cancer.

The chain joins TRBV6-5 to TRBJ2-7, with D possibly being TRBD1 (6 bases). In germline, CDR1 is MNHEY, CDR2 SVGAGI. The CDR3 has 15 amino acids. V was clipped by 5 bases and J by 9 bases, with 23 bases between them. CDR3 residues: CASSTTGIETEGQYF. The DNA for the CDR3 is TGTGCCAGCAGTACCACAGGGATAGAAACAGAAGGGCAGTACTTC.

The chain employs TRBV5-8 and TRBJ1-1; perhaps TRBD1 as D (6 bases). Germline-derived CDR1 and CDR2 are SGHTS and YDEGEE. The CDR3 is 16 residues long. V shed 1 base and J shed 0 bases, with 13 bases lying between them. The CDR3 spells CASSLIKGEMNTEAFF. DNA of the CDR3: TGTGCCAGCAGCTTGATAAAGGGGGAGATGAACACTGAAGCTTTCTTT.

The rearrangement links TRBV7-2 to TRBJ1-4, with TRBD1 matching 9 bases. CDR3 length: 14 residues. The V gene's germline CDR1 is SGHTA and CDR2 FQGNSA. V was pared by 8 bases and J by 6 bases, with 7 bases of the junction left unmatched. CDR3 sequence reads: CASGLGQGYEKLFF. The CDR3, as DNA: TGTGCCAGCGGCCTGGGACAGGGTTATGAAAAACTGTTTTTT.

The J gene is TRBJ1-1, the V gene TRBV7-2; D perhaps matches TRBD1 (6 bases). The germline gives CDR1 SGHTA, CDR2 FQGNSA. This CDR3 is 12 amino acids long. Trimming cost V 6 bases and J 6 bases, with 11 bases left between them. The CDR3 loop is CASRFRGAEAFF. CDR3 DNA: TGTGCCAGCAGGTTCAGGGGAGCTGAAGCTTTCTTT.

This clone came up once. The V gene is TRBV4-3, the J gene TRBJ2-4, with TRBD1 identical over 8 bases. V trimming: 3 bases; J trimming: 0 bases; junction bases outside the gene matches: 13. CDR1 is LGHNA, CDR2 YSLEER, per germline. This CDR3 region has 19 residues. CDR3 DNA: TGCGCCAGCAGCCACGGAGGGACAGGCGGAAATATAGCCAAAAACATTCAGTACTTC. Translating gives CASSHGGTGGNIAKNIQYF.

The chain's CDR3 is CASSRRSLEGDYTF. The DNA for the CDR3 is TGCGCCAGCAGCCGACGGAGCTTAGAGGGGGACTACACCTTC. V gene TRBV4-3 combines with J gene TRBJ1-2; D is perhaps TRBD1 (6 bases). Trimming left V 4 bases short and J 10 bases short, with 19 bases between. The CDR3 is made up of 14 amino acids. Per germline, CDR1 LGHNA and CDR2 YSLEER.

V is TRBV30 and J is TRBJ1-5; D may be TRBD1 (5 bases). Germline values: CDR1 GTSNPN, CDR2 SVGIG (reference sequence). The CDR3 runs to 16 residues. V was cut by 0 bases and J by 6 bases, with 18 bases left in between. In DNA form, the CDR3 reads TGTGCCTGGAGTGTAAGGGTTGGAGGGGCAGTTCAGCCCCAGCATTTT. Its translation: CAWSVRVGGAVQPQHF.

The rearrangement joins TRBV19 to TRBJ1-1; 9 bases fit TRBD1. V lost 5 bases, J lost 5 bases, and 9 bases stayed unmatched. CDR3 length equals 15 residues. The germline gives CDR1 LNHDA, CDR2 SQIVND (reference sequence). CDR3 in amino acids: CASSLTGGANTEAFF. Written as DNA, the CDR3 is TGTGCCAGTAGTCTAACAGGGGGCGCGAATACTGAAGCTTTCTTT.

The chain recombines TRBV7-9 with TRBJ1-1, with D possibly matching TRBD1 (5 bases). The CDR3 is 11 residues long. Trimming left V 8 bases short and J 3 bases short, with 7 bases between. Germline CDR1 is SEHNR and CDR2 is FQNEAQ (reference sequence). For the CDR3, the DNA is TGTGCCAGCCAGGGAGACACTGAAGCTTTCTTT. Protein product: CASQGDTEAFF.

This clone came up a few times. This chain uses TRBV9 with TRBJ1-3, with a possible D match to TRBD1 (6 bases). Germline V gives CDR1 SGDLS, CDR2 YYNGEE. The CDR3 has 15 amino acids. V lost 3 bases and J 1 base, leaving 11 bases between the germline ends. CDR3 sequence (DNA): TGTGCCAGCAGCGATTACAGGGCTTCTGGAAACACCATATATTTT. Translated: CASSDYRASGNTIYF.

In this sample, this clone turned up a few times. The chain employs TRBV10-3 and TRBJ1-4, with D unresolved. The CDR3 has 14 residues. Germline V gives CDR1 ENHRY, CDR2 SYGVKD. V lost 4 bases and J 4 bases, leaving 10 bases between the germline ends. CDR3 protein: CAISAGGFNEKLFF. CDR3 sequence (DNA): TGTGCCATCAGTGCCGGCGGTTTTAATGAAAAACTGTTTTTT.

V and J are TRBV6-6 and TRBJ2-7, with D possibly TRBD1 on 5 matching bases. Germline loops: CDR1 MNHNY, CDR2 SVGAGI (reference sequence). The germline V and J ends were trimmed by 2 bases and 4 bases, with 9 bases remaining between them. There are 13 residues in the CDR3. CDR3 amino acids: CASSYGRGYEQYF. CDR3 nucleotides: TGTGCCAGCAGTTACGGTAGGGGATACGAGCAGTACTTC.

The chain links TRBV11-3 to TRBJ1-1; maybe TRBD1 (6 bases). With 1 base removed from V and 6 bases from J, the gap between germline ends came to 12 bases. The germline V gene encodes CDR1 SGHNT and CDR2 YENEEA. The CDR3 runs to 14 residues. The CDR3 sequence is CASSLAEGVPEAFF. CDR3 in DNA: TGTGCCAGCAGCTTAGCGGAGGGGGTCCCTGAAGCTTTCTTT. The whole variable domain, filled in from reference TRBV11-3 and TRBJ1-1, reads EAGVVQSPRYKIIEKKQPVAFWCNPISGHNTLYWYLQNLGQGPELLIRYENEEAVDDSQLPKDRFSAERLKGVDSTLKIQPAELGDSAVYLCASSLAEGVPEAFFGQGTRLTVV.

Regarding this clone: Relative to the germline gene, one junction end is altered; a read error may explain this. The CDR3 bases are TGTGCCAACAGCCGGACTAGCGGGAGGGTCCTTTACGAGCAGTACTTC. Encoded protein: CANSRTSGRVLYEQYF. V gene TRBV7-2 combines with J gene TRBJ2-7; 15 bases align to TRBD2. Germline CDR1 SGHTA, CDR2 FQGNSA. The CDR3 has 16 amino acids.

V and J are TRBV7-3 and TRBJ2-5; D remains unclear. Trimming took off 5 bases at V and 3 bases at J, with 10 bases between the two ends. CDR3 length: 13 residues. In germline, CDR1 is SGHTA, CDR2 FQGTGA. CDR3 nucleotide sequence: TGTGCCAGCAGCCGCCACCGAGAAGAGACCCAGTACTTC. Translated: CASSRHREETQYF.

This chain joins TRBV6-5 and TRBJ1-1; D is uncertain. The germline V and J ends were trimmed by 5 bases and 1 base, with 2 bases remaining between them. Germline V gives CDR1 MNHEY, CDR2 SVGAGI. The CDR3 has 11 residues. The DNA of the CDR3 is TGTGCCAGCAGTGAGAACACTGAAGCTTTCTTT. Amino acid sequence: CASSENTEAFF.

This chain links TRBV6-5 with TRBJ2-3; 10 nucleotides match TRBD1. Germline V CDR1 and CDR2: MNHEY, SVGAGI. Germline trimming cut 2 bases from V and 4 bases from J; bases unmatched to any gene: 3. The CDR3 spans 15 residues. CDR3 amino acids: CASSYGGQGSDTQYF. The CDR3 region has the DNA TGTGCCAGCAGTTACGGGGGACAGGGGTCAGATACGCAGTATTTT.

This chain connects TRBV11-1 to TRBJ1-4; 9 nucleotides agree with TRBD1. The germline CDR1 and CDR2 sequences are SGHAT and FQDESV (reference sequence). The CDR3 is 15 residues long. Trimming at V came to 4 bases and at J to 8 bases, leaving 8 bases not matched to a gene. CDR3 protein: CASSSSTGGGEKLFF. The CDR3 bases are TGTGCCAGCAGCTCCTCGACAGGGGGAGGAGAAAAACTGTTTTTT.

The sample holds a few counts of this clone. The chain has TRBV19 and TRBJ2-1, with D possibly being TRBD1 (5 bases). Germline values: CDR1 LNHDA, CDR2 SQIVND (reference sequence). The CDR3 loop spans 17 amino acids. Trimming pared 6 bases from V and 5 bases from J, leaving 23 bases between. The CDR3 sequence is CASSPIQQESAHNEQFF. The CDR3 DNA is TGTGCCAGTAGCCCCATACAACAGGAGTCTGCACACAATGAGCAGTTCTTC.

Only one count was recorded for this clone. The rearrangement uses TRBV11-3 and TRBJ1-1, with D unresolved. Per germline, CDR1 SGHNT and CDR2 YENEEA. Trimming took off 5 bases at V and 7 bases at J, with 20 bases between the two ends. The CDR3 extends over 15 amino acids. This CDR3 reads CASSPRTYSSVEAFF. CDR3 nucleotide sequence: TGTGCCAGCAGCCCTAGGACCTACTCTTCCGTTGAAGCTTTCTTT.

This clone has a handful of counts. The same CDR3 also results from other DNA sequences found in this sample. The chain links TRBV5-1 to TRBJ2-7; TRBD1 agrees at 7 bases. The germline V gene has CDR1 SGHRS and CDR2 YFSETQ. Losses at the gene ends were 3 bases for V and 5 bases for J; bases not matched to a gene: 11. The length of the CDR3 is 15 residues. CDR3 nucleotide sequence: TGCGCCAGCAGCTCAAACTTACAGGGGATCAACGAGCAGTACTTC. It specifies CASSSNLQGINEQYF.